This record covers a single T cell receptor (beta chain). The sample is drawn from a study of blood T cell repertoires in COVID-19. The wider study: COVID-19 samples collected from the United States, Italy and Spain covered acute and convalescent phases. PBMCs, B-cell-depleted T cells, or T cells provided the cDNA or gDNA that made up the material.

Study processing details: By means of reference gene primer amplification, nucleated cell counts were estimated. Clones were read by immunoSEQ multiplex PCR, and TCRdb kept only the in-frame ones, dropping some. The V and J calls and the clone size are those of that table, but D and trimming were determined from the DNA. Of 95,000 to 150,000 clones listed, roughly 77% are singletons. V gave up 1 base and J gave up 3 bases; unmatched junction bases: 4. Per the germline V gene, CDR1 is LNHDA and CDR2 is SQIVND (reference sequence). CDR3 length: 15 amino acids. Source material: peripheral blood. This TCR came from a man aged 60 to 69 with active or convalescent COVID-19. The chain joins TRBV19 to TRBJ1-2, with 8 bases matching TRBD1. The CDR3 region has the DNA TGTGCCAGTAGTATAGCCCCGACAGGGGACTATGGCTACACCTTC. It codes for CASSIAPTGDYGYTF.